The entry below gives a single TCR beta chain sequence along with its context. Here immunoSEQ multiplex PCR was the method, and the copy in TCRdb shows in-frame clones only, minus some. In the table there are about 200,000 clones, 82% of which are singletons. The source of the sample is a study of blood T cell repertoires in COVID-19. The sample comprised PBMCs or T cells enriched from blood (not recorded which). The receptor's source is a man aged 35 to 55 who had recovered from COVID-19.

CDR3 in amino acids: CASSLIWGGTPAEGTDTQYF. In DNA, the CDR3 is TGCGCCAGCAGCTTGATTTGGGGAGGGACCCCGGCCGAGGGCACAGATACGCAGTATTTT. The V and J genes are TRBV5-1 and TRBJ2-3, with 7 bases aligning to TRBD2. Trimming cost V 1 base and J 1 base; bases outside gene matches: 18. Germline CDR1 is SGHRS and CDR2 is YFSETQ. The CDR3 has 20 residues.